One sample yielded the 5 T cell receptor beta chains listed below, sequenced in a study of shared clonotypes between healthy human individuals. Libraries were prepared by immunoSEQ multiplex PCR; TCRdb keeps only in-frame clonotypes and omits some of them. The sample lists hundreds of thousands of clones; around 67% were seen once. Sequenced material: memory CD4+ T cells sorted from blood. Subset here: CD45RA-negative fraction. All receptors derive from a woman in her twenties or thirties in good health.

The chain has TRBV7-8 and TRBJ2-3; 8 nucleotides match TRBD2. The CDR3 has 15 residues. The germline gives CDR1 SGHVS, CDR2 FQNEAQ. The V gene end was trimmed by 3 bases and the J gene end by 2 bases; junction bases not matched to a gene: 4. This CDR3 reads CASSLTSVNTDTQYF. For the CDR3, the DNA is TGTGCCAGCAGCTTGACTAGCGTAAACACAGATACGCAGTATTTT.

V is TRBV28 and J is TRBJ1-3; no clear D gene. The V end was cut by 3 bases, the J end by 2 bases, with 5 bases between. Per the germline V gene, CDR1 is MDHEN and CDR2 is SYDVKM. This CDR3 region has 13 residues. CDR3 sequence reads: CASSLTAGNTIYF. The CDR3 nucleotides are TGTGCCAGCAGTTTGACGGCTGGAAACACCATATATTTT.

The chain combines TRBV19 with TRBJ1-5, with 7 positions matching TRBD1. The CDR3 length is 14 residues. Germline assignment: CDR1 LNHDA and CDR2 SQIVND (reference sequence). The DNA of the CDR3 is TGTGCTTCTCGGGGGCAGGGGGGCAATCAGCCCCAGCATTTT. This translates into CASRGQGGNQPQHF.

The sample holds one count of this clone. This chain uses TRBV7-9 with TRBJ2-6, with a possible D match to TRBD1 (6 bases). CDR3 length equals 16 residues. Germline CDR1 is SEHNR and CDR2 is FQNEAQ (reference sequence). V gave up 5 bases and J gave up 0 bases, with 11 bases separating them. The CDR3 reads CASSPYRVSGANVLTF. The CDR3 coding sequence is TGTGCCAGCAGCCCCTACAGGGTCTCTGGGGCCAACGTCCTGACTTTC.

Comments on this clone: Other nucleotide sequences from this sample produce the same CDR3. The CDR3 DNA reads as TGCGCCAGCAGCCACCCGGGACAGGGCTACGAGCAGTACTTC. Translated: CASSHPGQGYEQYF. The chain recombines TRBV4-1 with TRBJ2-7, with TRBD1 matching over 9 bases. Germline CDR1 and CDR2: MGHRA and YSYEKL. CDR3 length equals 14 residues. V dropped 3 bases and J dropped 3; count of bases not matched to a gene: 3.